This T cell receptor (beta chain) was identified in a study of T cell changes during pregnancy in multiple sclerosis. Germline CDR1 reads SEHNR; CDR2 reads FQNEAQ (reference sequence). This CDR3 is 14 amino acids long. V was clipped by 6 bases and J by 3 bases; unmatched bases: 5. Sequencing used immunoSEQ multiplex PCR; TCRdb keeps in-frame clones, though not all of them. Of about 110,000 clones listed, approximately 90% are singletons. The chain uses TRBV7-9 and TRBJ2-7, with 10 nucleotides matching TRBD1. Source: peripheral blood, taken in the third trimester of pregnancy. This receptor was obtained from a female donor with multiple sclerosis, enrolled in a pregnancy study. In nucleotides, the CDR3 is TGTGCCAGCAGATCAGGACAGGGGGTCTACGAGCAGTACTTC. It yields the protein CASRSGQGVYEQYF.